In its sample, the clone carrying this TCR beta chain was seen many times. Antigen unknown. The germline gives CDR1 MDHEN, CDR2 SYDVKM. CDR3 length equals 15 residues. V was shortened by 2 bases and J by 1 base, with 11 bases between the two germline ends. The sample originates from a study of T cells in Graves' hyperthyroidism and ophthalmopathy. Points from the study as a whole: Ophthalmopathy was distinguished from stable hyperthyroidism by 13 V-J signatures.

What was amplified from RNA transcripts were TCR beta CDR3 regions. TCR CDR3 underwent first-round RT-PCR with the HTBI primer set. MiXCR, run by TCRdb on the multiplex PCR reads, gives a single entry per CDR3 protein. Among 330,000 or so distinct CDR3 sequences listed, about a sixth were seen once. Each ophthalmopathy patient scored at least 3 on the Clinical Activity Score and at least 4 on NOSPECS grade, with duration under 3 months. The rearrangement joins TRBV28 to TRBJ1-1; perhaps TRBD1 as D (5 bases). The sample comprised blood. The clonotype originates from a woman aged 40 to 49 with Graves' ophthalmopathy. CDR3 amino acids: CASSLPRVRNTEAFF. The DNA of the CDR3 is TGTGCCAGCAGTTTACCCAGGGTGAGGAACACTGAAGCTTTCTTT.